Reported below is one TCR beta chain. The J segment lost 3 bases and the V segment lost 5 bases, leaving 10 bases of the junction unmatched. Germline CDR1 is MNHNS and CDR2 is SASEGT. This CDR3 region has 15 residues. The sample originates from a study of shared clonotypes between healthy human individuals. The repertoire was sequenced with immunoSEQ multiplex PCR; TCRdb's copy has only in-frame clones and lacks some. The sample records more than 850,000 clones, 75% to 80% being singletons. The TCR originated in a man aged 18 to 35 in good health. Some clones in this sample may be carry-over from other donors' samples. The chain recombines TRBV6-1 with TRBJ2-7; 7 bases are shared with TRBD1. The sequenced sample was memory CD4+ T cells from PBMCs. Stated subset: CD45RA-negative fraction. The CDR3 DNA follows: TGTGCCAGCAGTAACCCCCTGGGACAGCTCTACGAGCAGTACTTC. Its protein is CASSNPLGQLYEQYF.